This T cell receptor beta chain was recovered during a study of vaccination and CD4 T cells after COVID-19. Study in general: Controls had a CEFX pool, an HIV-1 Nef pool, or no peptide added.

Trimming left V 6 bases short and J 3 bases short, with 12 bases between. Germline assignment: CDR1 WSHSY and CDR2 SAAADI. The CDR3 sequence is 13 residues long. Note on this clonotype: Its cognate antigen is unknown.

Sequence data for DNA of cultured CD4+ T cells were generated by the Oncomine TCR Beta short-read assay. TCRdb reanalysed the PCR reads using MiXCR and keeps one entry per CDR3 protein. Counted here are around 10,000 distinct CDR3 sequences, about 47% occurring once; the ten biggest clones make up roughly 20%. Treatment here: approximately nine-day PBMC culture with coronavirus spike peptide pools or control peptides (ViraFEST assay). The cultures had half their medium swapped for fresh IL-2 medium on days 3 and 7. The clonotype originates from a human donor who had recovered from COVID-19. The sample consisted of CD4+ T cells from blood, cultured in vitro. V usage is TRBV10-2 and J usage is TRBJ2-7, with D possibly TRBD1 on 6 matching bases. The CDR3 region is CASRQGLGYEQYF. The CDR3 DNA follows: TGCGCCAGCAGACAGGGCTTAGGCTACGAGCAGTACTTC.